The rows below give T cell receptor beta chains drawn from one sample of a study of technical replicates of blood from several donors. Generated by immunoSEQ multiplex PCR, the TCRdb table keeps only in-frame clones and is missing some. Among tens of thousands of clones, roughly 94% were seen once, and the ten largest hold approximately 0.4%. What was sequenced was T cells isolated from PBMCs. These receptors were collected from a human donor in good health. Each CDR3 is given without its conserved first and last residue.

V gene	J gene	CDR3 protein
TRBV7-9	TRBJ2-7	ASSREPGVYEQY
TRBV19	TRBJ2-3	ASRQGVTDTQY
TRBV6-6	TRBJ1-5	ASSYSTGGVPQH
TRBV7-8	TRBJ2-5	ALSGLAGAKETQY
TRBV6-6	TRBJ2-7	ASSQTSGVSYEQY
TRBV25-1	TRBJ2-3	ASSPPSGITDTQY
TRBV4-2	TRBJ1-5	ASSQGQGDNSNQPQH
TRBV25-1	TRBJ2-7	ASSEPQFHEQY
TRBV4-1	TRBJ2-3	ASSRAGGQDWADTQY
TRBV11-3	TRBJ2-7	ASSLVVLGDRSYEQY
TRBV7-2	TRBJ2-2	ASSLDGRNTGELF
TRBV7-6	TRBJ2-1	ASSPSGNNEQF
TRBV6-1	TRBJ2-7	ASSGEGSISEQY
TRBV4-1	TRBJ2-1	ASSQAELLGQGWNEQF
TRBV7-7	TRBJ2-2	ASSLGQNTGELF
TRBV5-1	TRBJ2-3	ASSFGGSPRTDTQY
TRBV5-6	TRBJ2-7	ASSLAYDRVDEQY
TRBV9	TRBJ1-2	ASSGWTAGGHGYT
TRBV10-3	TRBJ1-1	AITEDRGEAF
TRBV5-4	TRBJ2-5	ASSLWSGRADETQY
TRBV6-5	TRBJ1-2	ASSYDTGYGYT
TRBV4-3	TRBJ2-7	ASSQGYSGRGEQY
TRBV27	TRBJ2-7	ASSPQRESSYEQY
TRBV20-1	TRBJ2-1	SGGRAFEQF
TRBV19	TRBJ2-3	ASSPLGGTTDTQY
TRBV29-1	TRBJ2-7	SVAGVHYEQY
TRBV6-6	TRBJ2-7	ASSYSMQGGGEQY
TRBV5-4	TRBJ1-2	ASSLDSAGGNYGYT
TRBV7-9	TRBJ2-7	ASSPFDGGYEQY
TRBV10-3	TRBJ2-1	AISESSGSSYNEQF
TRBV19	TRBJ2-1	ASGRDEQF
TRBV11-3	TRBJ1-1	ASSRGQVEAF
TRBV4-1	TRBJ2-7	ASSQARTGNEQY
TRBV19	TRBJ1-5	ASITTGIYGNQPQH
TRBV23-1	TRBJ2-7	ASSQGQRQSYEQY
TRBV7-3	TRBJ2-5	ASSLVLPRPETQY